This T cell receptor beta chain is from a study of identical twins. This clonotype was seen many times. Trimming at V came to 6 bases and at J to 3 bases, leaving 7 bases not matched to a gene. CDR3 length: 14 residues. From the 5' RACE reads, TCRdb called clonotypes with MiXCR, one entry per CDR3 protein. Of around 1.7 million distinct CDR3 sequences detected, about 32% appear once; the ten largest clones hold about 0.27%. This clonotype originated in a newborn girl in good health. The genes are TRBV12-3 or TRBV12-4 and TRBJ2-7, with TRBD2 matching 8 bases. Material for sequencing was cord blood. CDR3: CASSPPGLVYEQYF. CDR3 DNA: TGTGCCAGCAGCCCTCCGGGACTAGTCTACGAGCAGTACTTC.